These 24 T cell receptor beta chains were sequenced from one sample in a study of cytomegalovirus exposure and HLA in healthy donors. The primer mix had 60 Vbeta and 13 Jbeta primers. Only in-frame clones appear in the TCRdb table, and some are missing; sequencing was by immunoSEQ multiplex PCR. The table has some 150,000 clones, over 70% seen once. Sequencing was carried out using PBMCs. These receptors all come from a man aged 30-40 years in good health and CMV-seronegative.

In its sample, this clone was seen a few times. The gene calls are TRBV27 and TRBJ1-2; possible D gene TRBD1, 5 bases. CDR1 and CDR2 (germline): MNHEY, SMNVEV (reference sequence). This CDR3 has 12 amino acids. V lost 5 bases and J lost 8, with 12 bases in between. CDR3 sequence reads: CASSGAGRGYTF. In DNA form, the CDR3 reads TGTGCCAGCAGTGGCGCGGGGCGAGGCTACACCTTC.

This chain joins TRBV19 and TRBJ2-7, with 7 nucleotides matching TRBD1. The V segment lost 6 bases and the J segment 1 base; nucleotides outside the gene matches: 6. Per germline, CDR1 LNHDA and CDR2 SQIVND (reference sequence). The CDR3 length is 14 residues. The CDR3 spells CASRPQGSSYEQYF. Written as DNA, the CDR3 is TGTGCCAGTAGACCACAGGGGTCGTCCTACGAGCAGTACTTC.

The CDR3 reads CASSVADFTDTQYF. The DNA of the CDR3 is TGTGCCAGCAGCGTTGCAGATTTCACAGATACGCAGTATTTT. The chain links TRBV9 to TRBJ2-3; D unclear. The germline CDR1 and CDR2 sequences are SGDLS and YYNGEE. The CDR3 has 14 amino acids. V was shortened by 2 bases and J by 2 bases, with 9 bases between the two germline ends.

The chain is built from TRBV12-5 and TRBJ1-6, with D possibly TRBD1 on 5 matching bases. CDR1 and CDR2 from the germline V gene are LGHNT and FRNRAP. Trimming pared 6 bases from V and 6 bases from J, leaving 21 bases between. The CDR3 contains 17 residues. CDR3 nucleotides: TGTGCTAGTGGACCTCAAACCCGCAGGGTTTTTAATTCACCCCTCCACTTT. This translates into CASGPQTRRVFNSPLHF.

V usage is TRBV5-6 and J usage is TRBJ1-1; the match to TRBD1 covers 9 bases. Germline CDR1 is SGHDT and CDR2 is YYEEEE. This CDR3 region has 16 residues. V was pared by 3 bases and J by 4 bases, with 10 bases of the junction left unmatched. CDR3 sequence reads: CASSSGTGIVSTEAFF. CDR3 in DNA: TGTGCCAGCAGCTCCGGGACAGGGATCGTTAGCACTGAAGCTTTCTTT. The full variable domain, its missing parts supplied by reference TRBV5-6 and TRBJ1-1, is DAGVTQSPTHLIKTRGQQVTLRCSPKSGHDTVSWYQQALGQGPQFIFQYYEEEERQRGNFPDRFSGHQFPNYSSELNVNALLLGDSALYLCASSSGTGIVSTEAFFGQGTRLTVV.

V and J are TRBV5-4 and TRBJ1-5; 7 bases line up with TRBD1. After removal of 0 bases from V and 0 bases from J, the junction contained 0 bases not matched to a gene. This CDR3 has 15 amino acids. CDR1 and CDR2 (germline): SGHNT, YYREEE (reference sequence). The CDR3 DNA follows: TGTGCCAGCAGCTTGGACAGGGGTAGCAATCAGCCCCAGCATTTT. It translates to CASSLDRGSNQPQHF.

V and J are TRBV10-3 and TRBJ2-7, with a tentative D call TRBD1 (6 bases). V lost 1 base and J 0 bases, leaving 10 bases between the germline ends. The CDR3 loop spans 15 amino acids. Germline CDR1 reads ENHRY; CDR2 reads SYGVKD. In DNA form, the CDR3 reads TGTGCCATCAGTGAGTTGCAGGGGAGCTCCTACGAGCAGTACTTC. Translation: CAISELQGSSYEQYF.

The J gene is TRBJ2-3, the V gene TRBV11-2; TRBD2 agrees at 10 bases. This CDR3 has 15 amino acids. The trim removed 4 bases at V and 2 bases at J, leaving 3 bases unmatched. Germline V CDR1 and CDR2: SGHAT, FQNNGV. This chain's CDR3 is CASSSTSGVTDTQYF. The CDR3 DNA reads TGTGCCAGCAGCTCAACTAGCGGGGTCACAGATACGCAGTATTTT.

J is TRBJ2-7 and V is TRBV28, with D perhaps TRBD2 (6 bases). The CDR3 has 19 amino acids. V lost 2 bases, J lost 1 base, and 24 bases lay in between. CDR1 and CDR2 (germline): MDHEN, SYDVKM. The CDR3 protein is CASSLKPPYSLGGSYEQYF. In nucleotides, the CDR3 is TGTGCCAGCAGTTTAAAACCTCCATATTCCTTGGGAGGTTCCTACGAGCAGTACTTC.

The chain is built from TRBV5-1 and TRBJ2-5; 9 nucleotides line up with TRBD2. This CDR3 is 15 amino acids long. The V gene end was trimmed by 0 bases and the J gene end by 4 bases; junction bases not matched to a gene: 4. Germline lookup yields CDR1 SGHRS and CDR2 YFSETQ. DNA of the CDR3: TGCGCCAGCAGCTTGGGCGGGAGGGCCACAGAGACCCAGTACTTC. Translated, it gives CASSLGGRATETQYF.

This clone has more than one count but fewer than ten. This chain connects TRBV19 to TRBJ1-2; possible D gene TRBD1, 5 bases. CDR3 size: 14 residues. V was trimmed by 0 bases and J by 6 bases, leaving 11 bases between them. Germline V gives CDR1 LNHDA, CDR2 SQIVND (reference sequence). CDR3 sequence (DNA): TGTGCCAGTAGTATAGAACCCCAGGGCGATGGCTACACCTTC. This sequence encodes CASSIEPQGDGYTF.

CDR3 protein: CATGLLASGRVLYEQYF. CDR3 DNA: TGTGCCACGGGTCTTTTGGCTAGCGGGAGGGTCCTCTACGAGCAGTACTTC. The chain recombines TRBV5-4 with TRBJ2-7; 12 bases are shared with TRBD2. The CDR3 runs to 17 residues. The germline V gene has CDR1 SGHNT and CDR2 YYREEE (reference sequence). With V trimmed by 9 bases and J by 3 bases, 16 bases remained unmatched.

The V gene is TRBV7-3, the J gene TRBJ1-5; D perhaps matches TRBD1 (5 bases). Trimming left V 8 bases short and J 4 bases short, with 15 bases between. There are 14 residues in the CDR3. Germline-derived CDR1 and CDR2 are SGHTA and FQGTGA. CDR3 protein: CASPPGQGNQPQHF. CDR3 nucleotide sequence: TGTGCCAGCCCACCCGGGCAGGGTAATCAGCCCCAGCATTTT.

The chain carries TRBV28 and TRBJ1-6; 9 bases match TRBD1. After removal of 6 bases from V and 7 bases from J, the junction contained 10 bases not matched to a gene. Germline assignment: CDR1 MDHEN and CDR2 SYDVKM. This CDR3 has 16 residues. CDR3 region: CASSLTGGAGNSPLHF. The CDR3 DNA is TGTGCCAGCAGCCTCACAGGGGGCGCGGGGAATTCACCCCTCCACTTT. The full variable domain, in which reference TRBV28 and TRBJ1-6 provide the parts outside the CDR3, is DVKVTQSSRYLVKRTGEKVFLECVQDMDHENMFWYRQDPGLGLRLIYFSYDVKMKEKGDIPEGYSVSREKKERFSLILESASTNQTSMYLCASSLTGGAGNSPLHFGNGTRLTVT.

V and J are TRBV6-7 and TRBJ1-1; D ambiguous. TRBV6-7 belongs to the ORF category, with a function that is uncertain. V was trimmed by 5 bases and J by 6 bases, leaving 10 bases between them. The CDR3 consists of 12 residues. The CDR3 DNA is TGTGCCAGCAGTGACACCGGCGCTGAAGCTTTCTTT. Translated: CASSDTGAEAFF.

The rearrangement uses TRBV27 and TRBJ1-2; TRBD1 is a possible D gene (5 bases). Germline lookup yields CDR1 MNHEY and CDR2 SMNVEV (reference sequence). V was shortened by 7 bases and J by 2 bases, with 11 bases between the two germline ends. CDR3 length equals 13 residues. The CDR3 region has the DNA TGTGCCAGCACTGACAGTTTCAACTATGGCTACACCTTC. This encodes CASTDSFNYGYTF.

This clone was counted a few times. The chain recombines TRBV30 with TRBJ1-5; 11 bases align to TRBD1. The CDR3 contains 15 residues. Germline-derived CDR1 and CDR2 are GTSNPN and SVGIG (reference sequence). The junction had 3 bases not matched to a gene; V was cut back by 1 base and J by 4 bases. CDR3 nucleotide sequence: TGTGCCTGGAGTGCGGACAGGGGGCCAAATCAGCCCCAGCATTTT. Translation: CAWSADRGPNQPQHF.

This clone has just a few counts. The chain recombines TRBV28 with TRBJ2-7, with D unclear. Trimming pared 3 bases from V and 3 bases from J, leaving 9 bases between. CDR1 is MDHEN, CDR2 SYDVKM, per germline. This CDR3 region has 13 residues. CDR3 protein: CASSLGRHYEQYF. The CDR3 DNA reads TGTGCCAGCAGTTTGGGCCGACACTACGAGCAGTACTTC.

The genes are TRBV6-1 and TRBJ2-2; 10 bases are a match to TRBD2. CDR3 length: 14 amino acids. Germline trimming cut 9 bases from V and 3 bases from J; bases unmatched to any gene: 4. The germline gives CDR1 MNHNS, CDR2 SASEGT. The CDR3 sequence: CASRTSGDTGELFF. The CDR3 DNA follows: TGTGCCAGTCGGACTAGCGGAGACACCGGGGAGCTGTTTTTT.

The chain has TRBV7-8 and TRBJ1-5; D possibly corresponds to TRBD1 (6 bases). Trimming stripped 5 bases from V and 15 bases from J, with 14 bases between. Looked up from germline, CDR1 is SGHVS and CDR2 is FQNEAQ. The CDR3 has 11 amino acids. The CDR3 bases are TGTGCCAGCAGCCTCTACAGGGAGAGGCATTTT. As protein: CASSLYRERHF.

The chain employs TRBV7-3 and TRBJ1-6; TRBD1 matches at 7 bases. The V gene's germline CDR1 is SGHTA and CDR2 FQGTGA. Trimming removed 2 bases from V and 6 bases from J; junction bases left unmatched: 4. This CDR3 is built from 15 residues. The chain's CDR3 is CASSLLGQSNSPLHF. CDR3 nucleotide sequence: TGTGCCAGCAGCTTACTGGGACAGTCTAATTCACCCCTCCACTTT.

The CDR3 sequence is CASSPKIRLQETQYF. In DNA form, the CDR3 reads TGTGCCAGCTCACCAAAGATCCGACTCCAAGAGACCCAGTACTTC. This chain connects TRBV18 to TRBJ2-5; D call uncertain. Trimming pared 2 bases from V and 1 base from J, leaving 11 bases between. CDR1 KGHSH and CDR2 LQKENI come from the germline V gene. The CDR3 is 15 residues long.

The chain carries TRBV28 and TRBJ2-5, with D possibly being TRBD1 (6 bases). This CDR3 is 12 amino acids long. Germline lookup yields CDR1 MDHEN and CDR2 SYDVKM. The ends were cut back, 4 bases at V and 4 bases at J, with 7 bases in the middle. The CDR3 DNA reads as TGTGCCAGCAGTTCGACAGGAGAGACCCAGTACTTC. It codes for CASSSTGETQYF. Based on the CDR3 plus reference TRBV28 and TRBJ2-5, the full variable domain is DVKVTQSSRYLVKRTGEKVFLECVQDMDHENMFWYRQDPGLGLRLIYFSYDVKMKEKGDIPEGYSVSREKKERFSLILESASTNQTSMYLCASSSTGETQYFGPGTRLLVL.

In this sample, this clone turned up a few times. The V gene is TRBV28, the J gene TRBJ2-1, with D perhaps TRBD2 (6 bases). This CDR3 is built from 16 residues. From germline, CDR1 is MDHEN and CDR2 SYDVKM. V lost 3 bases, J lost 7 bases, and 19 bases lay in between. This CDR3 reads CASSLAGTGFSNEQFF. CDR3 in DNA: TGTGCCAGCAGTTTGGCGGGGACGGGATTTAGTAATGAGCAGTTCTTC.